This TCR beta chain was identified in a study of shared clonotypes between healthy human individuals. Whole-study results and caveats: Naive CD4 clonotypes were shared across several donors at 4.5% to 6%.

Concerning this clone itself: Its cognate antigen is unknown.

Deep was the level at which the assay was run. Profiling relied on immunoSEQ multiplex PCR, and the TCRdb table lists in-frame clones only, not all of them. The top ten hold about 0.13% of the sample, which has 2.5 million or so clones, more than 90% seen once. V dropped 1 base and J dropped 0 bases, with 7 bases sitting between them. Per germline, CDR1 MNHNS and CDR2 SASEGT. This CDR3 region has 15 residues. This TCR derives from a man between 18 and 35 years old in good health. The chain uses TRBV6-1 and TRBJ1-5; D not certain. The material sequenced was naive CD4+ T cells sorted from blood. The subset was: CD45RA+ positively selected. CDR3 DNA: TGTGCCAGCAGTGAAGGAGGGATTAGCAATCAGCCCCAGCATTTT. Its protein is CASSEGGISNQPQHF.